This T cell receptor (beta chain) was identified in a study of regulatory T cells in long-lasting Graves disease. Indicated time point: newly diagnosed GD, antithyroid drugs for less than 3 months. There was RNA extracted from PBMCs, and the TCR library was made from it. V was clipped by 7 bases and J by 3 bases, with 16 bases between them. The V gene's germline CDR1 is SNHLY and CDR2 FYNNEI. The CDR3 is 14 residues long. Assembly of TCR beta libraries relied on iRepertoire HTBI primers together with Arm-PCR of CDR3 regions. In TCRdb, the multiplex PCR reads were re-called with MiXCR into one record per CDR3 protein. The sample records more than 450,000 distinct CDR3 sequences, 15% to 20% being singletons. These records were also assigned to another study, of T cells in Graves' hyperthyroidism and ophthalmopathy.

The J gene is TRBJ2-7, the V gene TRBV2; D perhaps matches TRBD2 (6 bases). This clonotype was obtained from a man aged 35-49 years with Graves disease. Sequencing was performed on peripheral blood mononuclear cells (PBMCs), taken at new diagnosis, from a patient treated with antithyroid drugs. The CDR3 protein is CASTLGLRGYEQYF. The CDR3 DNA follows: TGTGCCAGCACCTTGGGACTTAGGGGCTACGAGCAGTACTTC.